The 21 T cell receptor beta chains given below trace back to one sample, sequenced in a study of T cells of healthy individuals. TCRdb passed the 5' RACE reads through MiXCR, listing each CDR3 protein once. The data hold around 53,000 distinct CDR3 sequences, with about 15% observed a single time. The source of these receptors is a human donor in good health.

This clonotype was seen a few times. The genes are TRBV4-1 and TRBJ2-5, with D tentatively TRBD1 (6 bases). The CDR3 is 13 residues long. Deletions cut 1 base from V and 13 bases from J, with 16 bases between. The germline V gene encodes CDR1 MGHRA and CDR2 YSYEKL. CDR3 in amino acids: CASSQGPTGPLYF. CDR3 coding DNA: TGCGCCAGCAGCCAAGGCCCCACAGGGCCACTGTACTTC.

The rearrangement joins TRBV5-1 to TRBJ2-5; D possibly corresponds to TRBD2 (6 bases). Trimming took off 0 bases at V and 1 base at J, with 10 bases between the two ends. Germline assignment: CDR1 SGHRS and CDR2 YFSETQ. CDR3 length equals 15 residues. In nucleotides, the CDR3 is TGCGCCAGCAGCTTGGGCGCGGGGTTCCAAGAGACCCAGTACTTC. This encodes CASSLGAGFQETQYF. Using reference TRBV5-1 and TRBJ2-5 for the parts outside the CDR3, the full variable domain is KAGVTQTPRYLIKTRGQQVTLSCSPISGHRSVSWYQQTPGQGLQFLFEYFSETQRNKGNFPGRFSGRQFSNSRSEMNVSTLELGDSALYLCASSLGAGFQETQYFGPGTRLLVL.

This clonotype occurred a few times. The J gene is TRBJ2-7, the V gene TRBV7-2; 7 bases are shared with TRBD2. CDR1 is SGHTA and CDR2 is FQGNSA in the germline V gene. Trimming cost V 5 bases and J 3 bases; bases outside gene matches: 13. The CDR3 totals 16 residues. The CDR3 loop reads CASSQQTAGAHYEQYF. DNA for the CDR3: TGTGCCAGCAGCCAGCAGACGGCGGGAGCCCACTACGAGCAGTACTTC.

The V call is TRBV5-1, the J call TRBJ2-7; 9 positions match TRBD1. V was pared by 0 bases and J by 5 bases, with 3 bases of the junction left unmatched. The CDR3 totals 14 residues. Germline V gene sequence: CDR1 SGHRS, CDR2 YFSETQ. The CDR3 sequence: CASSLDGTGNEQYF. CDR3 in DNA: TGCGCCAGCAGCTTGGATGGGACAGGGAACGAGCAGTACTTC.

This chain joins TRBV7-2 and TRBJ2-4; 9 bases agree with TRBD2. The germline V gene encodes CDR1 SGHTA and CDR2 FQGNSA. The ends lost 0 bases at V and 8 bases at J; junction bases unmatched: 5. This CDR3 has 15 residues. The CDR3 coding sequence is TGTGCCAGCAGCTTAGCGCTGGGCGGGGGGGACATTCAGTACTTC. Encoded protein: CASSLALGGGDIQYF.

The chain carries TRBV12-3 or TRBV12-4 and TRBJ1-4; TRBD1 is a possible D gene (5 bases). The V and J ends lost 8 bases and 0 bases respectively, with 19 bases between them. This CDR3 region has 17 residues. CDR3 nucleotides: TGTGCCAGCCGCTTGGTTGGGGGACGGGCAACTAATGAAAAACTGTTTTTT. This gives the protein CASRLVGGRATNEKLFF.

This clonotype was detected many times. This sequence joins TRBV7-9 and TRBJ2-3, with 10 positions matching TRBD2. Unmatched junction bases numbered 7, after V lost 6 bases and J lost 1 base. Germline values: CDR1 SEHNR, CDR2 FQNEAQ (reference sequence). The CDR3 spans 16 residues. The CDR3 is CASRTSGTVGTDTQYF. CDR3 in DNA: TGTGCCAGCAGAACTAGCGGGACTGTTGGCACAGATACGCAGTATTTT. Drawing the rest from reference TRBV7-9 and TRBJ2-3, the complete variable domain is DTGVSQNPRHKITKRGQNVTFRCDPISEHNRLYWYRQTLGQGPEFLTYFQNEAQLEKSRLLSDRFSAERPKGSFSTLEIQRTEQGDSAMYLCASRTSGTVGTDTQYFGPGTRLTVL.

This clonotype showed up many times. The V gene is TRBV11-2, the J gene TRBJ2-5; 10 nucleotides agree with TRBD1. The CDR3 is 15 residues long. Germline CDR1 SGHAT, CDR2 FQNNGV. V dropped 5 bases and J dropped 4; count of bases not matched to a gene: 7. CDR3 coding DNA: TGTGCCAGCAGCAGCCGGACAGGGGGTGTAGAGACCCAGTACTTC. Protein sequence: CASSSRTGGVETQYF.

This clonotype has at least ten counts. CDR3 sequence: CASTRAQSTDTQYF. CDR3 in DNA: TGTGCCAGCACCCGGGCACAGAGCACAGATACGCAGTATTTT. The chain recombines TRBV6-1 with TRBJ2-3; the D is unclear. V lost 7 bases and J lost 0, with 11 bases in between. The CDR3 has 14 amino acids. Germline V CDR1 and CDR2: MNHNS, SASEGT.

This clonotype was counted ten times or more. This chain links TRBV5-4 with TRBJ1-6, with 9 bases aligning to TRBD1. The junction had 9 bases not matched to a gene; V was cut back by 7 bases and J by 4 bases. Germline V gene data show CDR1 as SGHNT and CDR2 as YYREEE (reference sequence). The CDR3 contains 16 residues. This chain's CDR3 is CASRDEGQGYNSPLHF. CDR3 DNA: TGTGCCAGCCGAGATGAGGGACAGGGTTATAATTCACCCCTCCACTTT.

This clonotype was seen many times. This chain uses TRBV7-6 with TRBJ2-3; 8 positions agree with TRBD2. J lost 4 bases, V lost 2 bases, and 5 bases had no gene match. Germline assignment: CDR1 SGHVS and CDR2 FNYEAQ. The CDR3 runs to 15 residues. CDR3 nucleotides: TGTGCCAGCAGCTTAAGTAGCGGGGATGCAGATACGCAGTATTTT. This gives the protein CASSLSSGDADTQYF. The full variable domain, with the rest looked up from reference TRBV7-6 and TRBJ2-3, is GAGVSQSPRYKVTKRGQDVALRCDPISGHVSLYWYRQALGQGPEFLTYFNYEAQQDKSGLPNDRFSAERPEGSISTLTIQRTEQRDSAMYRCASSLSSGDADTQYFGPGTRLTVL.

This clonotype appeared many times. The CDR3 sequence: CATSGGPGELFF. The CDR3 coding sequence is TGTGCCACCAGTGGGGGACCCGGGGAGCTGTTTTTT. The J gene is TRBJ2-2, the V gene TRBV24-1; D tentatively fits TRBD1 or TRBD2 (5 bases each). The germline V gene has CDR1 KGHDR and CDR2 SFDVKD. The ends were cut back, 5 bases at V and 6 bases at J, with 6 bases in the middle. This CDR3 has 12 residues.

The CDR3 is CASTTPRDRGPNTEAFF. For the CDR3, the DNA is TGTGCCAGCACCACTCCCCGGGACAGAGGGCCAAACACTGAAGCTTTCTTT. The rearrangement links TRBV6-2 or TRBV6-3 to TRBJ1-1; 7 bases fit TRBD1. The V gene's germline CDR1 is MNHEY and CDR2 SVGEGT. V gave up 7 bases and J gave up 2 bases; unmatched junction bases: 16. CDR3 length equals 17 residues.

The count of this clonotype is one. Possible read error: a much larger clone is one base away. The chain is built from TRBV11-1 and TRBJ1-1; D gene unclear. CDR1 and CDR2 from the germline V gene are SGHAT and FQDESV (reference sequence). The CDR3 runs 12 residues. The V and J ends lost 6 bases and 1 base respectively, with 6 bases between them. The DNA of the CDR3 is TGTGCCAGCAGGGTGGAGAACACTGAAGCTTTCTTT. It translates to CASRVENTEAFF.

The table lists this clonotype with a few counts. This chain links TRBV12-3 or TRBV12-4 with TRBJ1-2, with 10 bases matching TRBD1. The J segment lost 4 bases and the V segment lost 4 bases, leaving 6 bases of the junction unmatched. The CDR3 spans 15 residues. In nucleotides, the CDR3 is TGTGCCAGCAGTTCCGGGACAGGGGCTATCTATGGCTACACCTTC. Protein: CASSSGTGAIYGYTF.

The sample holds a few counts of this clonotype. The CDR3 DNA follows: TGTGCCACCAGCAGAGAGGGCGGCAGTACCTACGAGCAGTACTTC. Its protein is CATSREGGSTYEQYF. The J gene is TRBJ2-7, the V gene TRBV15; D gene ambiguous. The CDR3 covers 15 residues. Trimming removed 0 bases from V and 2 bases from J, with 11 bases in between. CDR1 is LNHNV, CDR2 YYDKDF, per germline (reference sequence).

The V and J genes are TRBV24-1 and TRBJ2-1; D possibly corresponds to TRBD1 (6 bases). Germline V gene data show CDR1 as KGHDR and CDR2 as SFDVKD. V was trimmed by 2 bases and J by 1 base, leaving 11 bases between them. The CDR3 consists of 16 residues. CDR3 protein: CATSDSLRGSYNEQFF. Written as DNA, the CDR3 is TGTGCCACCAGTGATTCTCTCAGGGGATCCTACAATGAGCAGTTCTTC.

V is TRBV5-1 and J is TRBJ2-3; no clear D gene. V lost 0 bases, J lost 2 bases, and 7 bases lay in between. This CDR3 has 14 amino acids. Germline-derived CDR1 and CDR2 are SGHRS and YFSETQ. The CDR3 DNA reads TGCGCCAGCAGCTTGGACAGATTCACAGATACGCAGTATTTT. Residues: CASSLDRFTDTQYF.

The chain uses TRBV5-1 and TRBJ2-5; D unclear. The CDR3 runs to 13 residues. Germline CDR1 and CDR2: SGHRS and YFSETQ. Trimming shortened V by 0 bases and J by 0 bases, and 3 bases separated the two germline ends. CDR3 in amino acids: CASSLAYQETQYF. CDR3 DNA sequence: TGCGCCAGCAGCTTGGCGTACCAAGAGACCCAGTACTTC. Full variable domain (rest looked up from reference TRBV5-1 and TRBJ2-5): KAGVTQTPRYLIKTRGQQVTLSCSPISGHRSVSWYQQTPGQGLQFLFEYFSETQRNKGNFPGRFSGRQFSNSRSEMNVSTLELGDSALYLCASSLAYQETQYFGPGTRLLVL.

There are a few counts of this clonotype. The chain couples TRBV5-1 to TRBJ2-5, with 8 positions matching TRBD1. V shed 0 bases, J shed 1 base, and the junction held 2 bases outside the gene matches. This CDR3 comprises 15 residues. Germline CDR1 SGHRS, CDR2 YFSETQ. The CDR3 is CASSLETGAQETQYF. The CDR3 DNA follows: TGCGCCAGCAGCTTGGAGACAGGGGCCCAAGAGACCCAGTACTTC.

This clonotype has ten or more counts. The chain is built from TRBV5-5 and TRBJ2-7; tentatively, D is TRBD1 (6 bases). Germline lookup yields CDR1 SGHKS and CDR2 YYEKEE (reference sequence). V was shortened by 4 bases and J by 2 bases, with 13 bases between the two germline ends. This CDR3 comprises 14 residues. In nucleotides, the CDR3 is TGTGCCAGCAGCCCATGGACAGAGGCCTACGAGCAGTACTTC. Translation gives CASSPWTEAYEQYF.